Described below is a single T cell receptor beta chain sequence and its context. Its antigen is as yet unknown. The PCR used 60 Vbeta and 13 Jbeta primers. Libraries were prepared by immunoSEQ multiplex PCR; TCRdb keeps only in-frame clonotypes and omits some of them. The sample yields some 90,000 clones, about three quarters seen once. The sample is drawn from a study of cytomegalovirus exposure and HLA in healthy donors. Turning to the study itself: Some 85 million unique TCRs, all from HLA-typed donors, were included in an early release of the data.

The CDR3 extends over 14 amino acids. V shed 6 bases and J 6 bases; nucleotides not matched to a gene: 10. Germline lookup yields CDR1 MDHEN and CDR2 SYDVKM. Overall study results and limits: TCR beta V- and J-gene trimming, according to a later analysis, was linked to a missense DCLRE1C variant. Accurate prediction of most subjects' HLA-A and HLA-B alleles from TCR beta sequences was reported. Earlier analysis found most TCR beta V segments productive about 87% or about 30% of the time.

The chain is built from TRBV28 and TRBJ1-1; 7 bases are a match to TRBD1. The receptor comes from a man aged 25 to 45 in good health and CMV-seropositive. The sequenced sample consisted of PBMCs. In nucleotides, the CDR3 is TGTGCCAGCAGCCTATTCCAGGGACAGCCTGAAGCTTTCTTT. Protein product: CASSLFQGQPEAFF.